Included here is one T cell receptor beta chain sequence, with context. Its antigen is unidentified. This entry is derived from a study of blood T cells in healthy people across ages. Points from the study as a whole: The fall in TCR beta diversity per million T cells was roughly linear with age. Using unsorted PBMCs precluded a conclusive naive versus antigen-experienced comparison.

Together with a sample-barcoded 5' primer, a J-beta primer mix was included in a second PCR lasting 7 to 11 cycles. Carrying 12 random nucleotides, a template-switch adaptor labeled each individual cDNA molecule. One entry per CDR3 protein, called by TCRdb with MiXCR from the 5' RACE reads. The data show approximately 770,000 distinct CDR3 sequences, with 58% seen just once and 22% held by the top ten. Every participating donor contributed 8.5 to 10 milliliters of peripheral blood through a draw. There are 13 residues in the CDR3. V lost 5 bases, J lost 5 bases, and 12 bases lay in between. The germline V gene has CDR1 SEHNR and CDR2 FQNEAQ (reference sequence).

Sequencing input: blood. The TCR sequence derives from a man aged 30-40 years in good health. This chain joins TRBV7-9 and TRBJ2-5; a possible D gene is TRBD2 (6 bases). CDR3 DNA sequence: TGTGCCAGCAGCGATAGCGGCCCTGAGACCCAGTACTTC. It is translated as CASSDSGPETQYF.